Shown below are 6 T cell receptor beta chains from a single sample sequenced in a study of cytomegalovirus exposure and HLA in healthy donors. Produced via immunoSEQ multiplex PCR; TCRdb's table is partial and in-frame only. The data show about 56,000 clones, with about 92% seen just once and 1.1% held by the top ten. The sample was PBMCs. These receptors were collected from a man aged 18 to 30 in good health and CMV-seronegative.

There are a few counts of this clone. The chain uses TRBV9 and TRBJ1-2; weak D call: TRBD1 (5 bases). Germline CDR1 SGDLS, CDR2 YYNGEE. CDR3 length: 11 residues. The V end was cut by 4 bases, the J end by 8 bases, with 9 bases between. CDR3: CASSTQGGYTF. In nucleotides, the CDR3 is TGTGCCAGCAGCACCCAGGGAGGCTACACCTTC.

This clone was seen once. The chain joins TRBV6-5 to TRBJ2-7; a weak D match, TRBD2 (6 bases). CDR3 length equals 15 residues. Germline loops: CDR1 MNHEY, CDR2 SVGAGI. V was cut by 0 bases and J by 0 bases, with 9 bases left in between. CDR3 in amino acids: CASSYSRGLSYEQYF. CDR3 DNA: TGTGCCAGCAGTTACTCTAGGGGACTCTCCTACGAGCAGTACTTC.

The gene calls are TRBV5-6 and TRBJ2-1, with 13 bases fitting TRBD2. Germline assignment: CDR1 SGHDT and CDR2 YYEEEE. After removal of 2 bases from V and 4 bases from J, the junction contained 3 bases not matched to a gene. CDR3 length: 16 amino acids. The CDR3 region is CASSLLAGGTYNEQFF. The CDR3 DNA reads TGTGCCAGCAGCTTACTAGCGGGAGGGACTTACAATGAGCAGTTCTTC.

In this sample, this clone turned up once. This rearrangement joins TRBV11-1 to TRBJ2-7; 10 bases map to TRBD2. The CDR3 extends over 16 amino acids. The trim removed 4 bases at V and 0 bases at J, leaving 6 bases unmatched. Germline CDR1 SGHAT, CDR2 FQDESV (reference sequence). In DNA, the CDR3 is TGTGCCAGCAGCTCAGGGACTAGCGTTACCTCCTACGAGCAGTACTTC. Residues: CASSSGTSVTSYEQYF. The full variable domain, with the rest looked up from reference TRBV11-1 and TRBJ2-7, is EAEVAQSPRYKITEKSQAVAFWCDPISGHATLYWYRQILGQGPELLVQFQDESVVDDSQLPKDRFSAERLKGVDSTLKIQPAELGDSAMYLCASSSGTSVTSYEQYFGPGTRLTVT.

Here the CDR3 reads CASSLNEGRETQYF. The CDR3 bases are TGCGCCAGCAGCTTGAATGAGGGTCGAGAGACCCAGTACTTC. The gene calls are TRBV5-1 and TRBJ2-5, with D perhaps TRBD2 (5 bases). Trimming removed 1 base at V and 4 bases at J, with 11 bases between. Germline-derived CDR1 and CDR2 are SGHRS and YFSETQ. This CDR3 comprises 14 residues. The full variable domain, in which reference TRBV5-1 and TRBJ2-5 provide the parts outside the CDR3, is KAGVTQTPRYLIKTRGQQVTLSCSPISGHRSVSWYQQTPGQGLQFLFEYFSETQRNKGNFPGRFSGRQFSNSRSEMNVSTLELGDSALYLCASSLNEGRETQYFGPGTRLLVL.

The chain employs TRBV28 and TRBJ2-6, with TRBD1 identical over 10 bases. This CDR3 comprises 17 residues. CDR1 and CDR2 from the germline V gene are MDHEN and SYDVKM. With 6 bases clipped from V and 4 bases from J, the junction kept 9 bases outside the gene matches. CDR3 coding DNA: TGTGCCAGCAGCCGCCCGACAGGGGGCAAGGGGGCCAACGTCCTGACTTTC. Amino acid sequence: CASSRPTGGKGANVLTF.